This TCR beta chain was sequenced for a study of neurological immune-mediated disorders. This clonotype was observed at least ten times. TCRdb ran MiXCR on the 5' RACE reads and lists one entry per CDR3 protein. The table shows 55,000 to 70,000 distinct CDR3 sequences, with 3.9% occurring only once. CDR1 and CDR2 from the germline V gene are DFQATT and SNEGSKA (reference sequence). Trimming removed 8 bases from V and 3 bases from J; junction bases left unmatched: 6. This CDR3 region has 14 residues. The receptor comes from a man aged 25 to 40 with multiple sclerosis. Specimen: PBMCs. This rearrangement joins TRBV20-1 to TRBJ2-1, with 11 nucleotides matching TRBD1. As DNA, the CDR3 is TGCAGTTCAGCGGGGACAGGGGGCTACAATGAGCAGTTCTTC. The encoded protein is CSSAGTGGYNEQFF.